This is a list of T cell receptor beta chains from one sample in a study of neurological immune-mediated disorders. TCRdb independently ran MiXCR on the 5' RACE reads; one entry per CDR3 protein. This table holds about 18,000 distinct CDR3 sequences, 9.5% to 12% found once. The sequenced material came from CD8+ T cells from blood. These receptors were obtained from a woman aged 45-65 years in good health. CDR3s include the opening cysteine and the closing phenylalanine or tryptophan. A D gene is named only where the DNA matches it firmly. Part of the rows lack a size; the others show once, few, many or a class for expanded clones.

CASSLGPGGTEAFF	TGTGCCAGCAGTTTGGGACCAGGGGGCACTGAAGCTTTCTTT	many	TRBV27	TRBJ1-1	TRBD1
CASSFSTSGSEQFF	TGTGCCAGCAGTTTCTCAACTAGCGGGAGTGAGCAGTTCTTC	-	TRBV28	TRBJ2-1	TRBD2
CASRRDPSNEQFF	TGTGCCAGCAGGAGAGACCCCTCCAATGAGCAGTTCTTC	many	TRBV7-9	TRBJ2-1	-
CASSPEAAKNIQYF	TGTGCCAGCAGCCCAGAGGCGGCCAAAAACATTCAGTACTTC	many	TRBV9	TRBJ2-4	-
CASMPQGAWDTEAFF	TGTGCCAGCATGCCTCAGGGGGCTTGGGACACTGAAGCTTTCTTT	many	TRBV12-3/TRBV12-4	TRBJ1-1	TRBD1
CASSSATVNTEAFF	TGTGCCAGCAGCTCCGCCACTGTTAACACTGAAGCTTTCTTT	many	TRBV7-9	TRBJ1-1	-
CASSHGTSGNNEQFF	TGTGCCAGCAGCCACGGGACTAGCGGTAACAATGAGCAGTTCTTC	-	TRBV14	TRBJ2-1	TRBD2
CSARGFGNQPQHF	TGCAGTGCTAGGGGTTTTGGCAATCAGCCCCAGCATTTT	many	TRBV20-1	TRBJ1-5	-
CASSRTGGTQYF	TGTGCCAGCAGCCGTACAGGAGGGACGCAGTATTTT	few	TRBV3-1	TRBJ2-3	-
CSATAGSSTDTQYF	TGCAGTGCTACAGCGGGGTCTAGCACAGATACGCAGTATTTT	once	TRBV20-1	TRBJ2-3	TRBD2
CVRNQPQHF	TGTGTCAGAAATCAGCCCCAGCATTTT	once	TRBV27	TRBJ1-5	-
CASSTLDSFSYNEQFF	TGTGCCAGCAGCACCCTCGACTCTTTCTCCTACAATGAGCAGTTCTTC	many	TRBV7-9	TRBJ2-1	-
CASSYAYEQYF	TGCGCCAGCAGCTACGCCTACGAGCAGTACTTC	many	TRBV5-1	TRBJ2-7	-
CASSVPRPERGLLHF	TGTGCCAGTAGTGTCCCCCGACCTGAAAGGGGCCTCCTCCACTTT	many	TRBV19	TRBJ1-6	-
CSARDRGRLEKLFF	TGCAGTGCGAGGGACAGGGGGCGGCTTGAAAAACTGTTTTTT	many	TRBV20-1	TRBJ1-4	TRBD1
CSAQSGPGLTDTQYF	TGCAGTGCCCAGAGCGGGCCAGGGTTAACAGATACGCAGTATTTT	-	TRBV20-1	TRBJ2-3	-
CASSLGQGAAGELFF	TGCGCCAGCAGCCTGGGACAGGGGGCTGCGGGGGAGCTGTTTTTT	many	TRBV5-1	TRBJ2-2	TRBD1
CSAKQYNEQFF	TGCAGTGCTAAACAGTACAATGAGCAGTTCTTC	many	TRBV20-1	TRBJ2-1	-
CASSQAHGYEQYF	TGTGCCAGCAGCCAAGCTCACGGGTACGAGCAGTACTTC	many	TRBV14	TRBJ2-7	-